This passage covers 25 T cell receptor beta chains from one sample sequenced in a study of T cell changes during pregnancy in multiple sclerosis. Libraries were prepared by immunoSEQ multiplex PCR; TCRdb keeps only in-frame clonotypes and omits some of them. The table records tens of thousands of clones, over 75% of them present only once. The sequencing here drew on CD4+ T cells from peripheral blood mononuclear cells, taken in the second trimester of pregnancy. The receptor set was obtained from a female donor with multiple sclerosis, enrolled in a pregnancy study.

V gene TRBV7-9 combines with J gene TRBJ1-2; 11 bases match TRBD1. This CDR3 is built from 14 residues. V dropped 5 bases and J dropped 7; count of bases not matched to a gene: 6. Germline lookup yields CDR1 SEHNR and CDR2 FQNEAQ (reference sequence). CDR3 in amino acids: CASSSGQGARGYTF. The CDR3 region has the DNA TGTGCCAGCAGCAGTGGACAGGGGGCGCGTGGCTACACCTTC.

V is TRBV10-3 and J is TRBJ2-1, with 7 positions matching TRBD2. The J segment lost 5 bases and the V segment lost 2 bases, leaving 12 bases of the junction unmatched. Germline V gene lookup returns CDR1 ENHRY and CDR2 SYGVKD. This CDR3 comprises 17 residues. The CDR3 is CAISERGLGGRDNEQFF. The CDR3 DNA reads as TGTGCCATCAGTGAGAGGGGTTTGGGCGGGAGAGACAATGAGCAGTTCTTC.

The chain recombines TRBV30 with TRBJ2-7, with D unresolved. CDR1 GTSNPN and CDR2 SVGIG come from the germline V gene (reference sequence). This CDR3 is built from 13 residues. Trimming cost V 0 bases and J 2 bases, with 8 bases left between them. The CDR3 sequence is CAWSVEPPYEQYF. CDR3 bases: TGTGCCTGGAGTGTGGAGCCTCCCTACGAGCAGTACTTC. Variable domain in full (rest from reference TRBV30 and TRBJ2-7): SQTIHQWPATLVQPVGSPLSLECTVEGTSNPNLYWYRQAAGRGLQLLFYSVGIGQISSEVPQNLSASRPQDRQFILSSKKLLLSDSGFYLCAWSVEPPYEQYFGPGTRLTVT.

The chain uses TRBV5-1 and TRBJ1-4; 10 bases line up with TRBD1. The CDR3 contains 16 residues. CDR1 is SGHRS and CDR2 is YFSETQ in the germline V gene. J was trimmed by 0 bases and V by 4 bases; bases with no gene match: 3. CDR3 coding DNA: TGCGCCAGCAGCCGGGACAGGGGTGCAACTAATGAAAAACTGTTTTTT. Amino acids: CASSRDRGATNEKLFF. The complete variable domain, with remaining parts taken from reference TRBV5-1 and TRBJ1-4, reads KAGVTQTPRYLIKTRGQQVTLSCSPISGHRSVSWYQQTPGQGLQFLFEYFSETQRNKGNFPGRFSGRQFSNSRSEMNVSTLELGDSALYLCASSRDRGATNEKLFFGSGTQLSVL.

J is TRBJ1-4 and V is TRBV5-4, with 7 positions matching TRBD1. CDR3 length equals 14 residues. Germline V gene data show CDR1 as SGHNT and CDR2 as YYREEE (reference sequence). V dropped 5 bases and J dropped 4; count of bases not matched to a gene: 5. The CDR3: CASSIDRDNEKLFF. CDR3 sequence (DNA): TGTGCCAGCAGTATCGACAGGGATAATGAAAAACTGTTTTTT. Full variable domain (outside the CDR3, taken from reference TRBV5-4 and TRBJ1-4): ETGVTQSPTHLIKTRGQQVTLRCSSQSGHNTVSWYQQALGQGPQFIFQYYREEENGRGNFPPRFSGLQFPNYSSELNVNALELDDSALYLCASSIDRDNEKLFFGSGTQLSVL.

CDR3 amino acids: CASSPGTSAYNEQFF. The CDR3, as DNA: TGTGCCAGCAGTCCAGGGACTAGCGCCTACAATGAGCAGTTCTTC. J is TRBJ2-1 and V is TRBV28, with 10 bases identical to TRBD2. V lost 5 bases, J lost 2 bases, and 3 bases stayed unmatched. The CDR3 has 15 residues. Per germline, CDR1 MDHEN and CDR2 SYDVKM.

The V call is TRBV28, the J call TRBJ1-5; 7 bases are shared with TRBD1. The V and J ends lost 4 bases and 0 bases, in that order; junction bases with no gene match: 12. CDR1 is MDHEN and CDR2 is SYDVKM in the germline V gene. The CDR3 totals 18 residues. Here the CDR3 DNA reads TGTGCCAGCAGTTCCGCGTCCGGACAGGAATATAGCAATCAGCCCCAGCATTTT. Amino acid sequence: CASSSASGQEYSNQPQHF.

The genes are TRBV25-1 and TRBJ2-1, with 13 positions matching TRBD2. Germline CDR1 and CDR2: MGHDK and SYGVNS. The CDR3 has 13 residues. V was pared by 10 bases and J by 9 bases, with 6 bases of the junction left unmatched. CDR3 region: CATSGLAGFEQFF. The CDR3 DNA sequence: TGTGCCACCTCGGGACTAGCGGGATTTGAGCAGTTCTTC.

The chain is built from TRBV18 and TRBJ1-2; D gene unclear. V was pared by 2 bases and J by 2 bases, with 6 bases between. Germline-derived CDR1 and CDR2 are KGHSH and LQKENI. The CDR3 contains 13 residues. CDR3 sequence (DNA): TGTGCCAGCTCACCAACGGAGAACTATGGCTACACCTTC. Encoded protein: CASSPTENYGYTF.

This clone appeared a single time. The chain links TRBV2 to TRBJ2-5; no clear D. Germline V gene data show CDR1 as SNHLY and CDR2 as FYNNEI. The V end lost 1 base, the J end lost 2 bases, and 11 bases lay between the germline ends. The CDR3 length is 15 residues. CDR3 protein: CASSEGLAEQETQYF. CDR3 coding DNA: TGTGCCAGCAGTGAAGGTTTGGCAGAACAAGAGACCCAGTACTTC.

This clone was seen only once. The V gene is TRBV6-5, the J gene TRBJ2-7; 9 nucleotides line up with TRBD2. CDR1 and CDR2 from the germline V gene are MNHEY and SVGAGI. The length of the CDR3 is 13 residues. V lost 5 bases and J lost 4; bases outside the gene matches: 3. CDR3 sequence reads: CASSRLAAYEQYF. The CDR3 DNA follows: TGTGCCAGCAGTCGACTAGCGGCGTACGAGCAGTACTTC.

The chain recombines TRBV5-6 with TRBJ2-3; D remains unclear. V dropped 3 bases and J dropped 0 bases, with 14 bases sitting between them. In germline, CDR1 is SGHDT, CDR2 YYEEEE. The CDR3 runs 16 residues. The chain's CDR3 is CASSSLLTASTDTQYF. As DNA, the CDR3 is TGTGCCAGCAGCTCCCTCCTAACCGCTAGCACAGATACGCAGTATTTT.

This clone was counted a single time. The rearrangement uses TRBV6-1 and TRBJ2-5; TRBD2 agrees at 7 bases. Trimming took 1 base from V and 4 from J; bases not matched to a gene: 3. The CDR3 consists of 14 residues. The V gene's germline CDR1 is MNHNS and CDR2 SASEGT. The DNA of the CDR3 is TGTGCCAGCAGTGAAGGCGGGAGAACAGAGACCCAGTACTTC. Amino acid sequence: CASSEGGRTETQYF.

The chain links TRBV30 to TRBJ1-2; 11 nucleotides line up with TRBD1. This CDR3 is 15 amino acids long. Germline V gives CDR1 GTSNPN, CDR2 SVGIG (reference sequence). Germline trimming cut 2 bases from V and 7 bases from J; bases unmatched to any gene: 9. DNA for the CDR3: TGTGCCTGGAGTCCCCGGGACAGGGGGTCGTCTGGCTACACCTTC. Residues: CAWSPRDRGSSGYTF.

The chain joins TRBV11-2 to TRBJ1-4, with D perhaps matching TRBD1 (5 bases). CDR1 is SGHAT, CDR2 FQNNGV, per germline. This CDR3 comprises 14 residues. V was shortened by 5 bases and J by 0 bases, with 7 bases between the two germline ends. CDR3 amino acids: CASSPQATNEKLFF. CDR3 in DNA: TGTGCCAGCAGCCCACAGGCAACTAATGAAAAACTGTTTTTT.

The chain carries TRBV30 and TRBJ1-1; D is possibly TRBD1 (5 bases). The CDR3 contains 13 residues. Trimming took 5 bases from V and 5 from J, leaving 15 bases between them. Germline V gene data show CDR1 as GTSNPN and CDR2 as SVGIG (reference sequence). The CDR3 DNA reads as TGTGCCTGGGGTAGGGGATTGGGAACTGAAGCTTTCTTT. It specifies CAWGRGLGTEAFF. The full variable domain, rest sourced from reference TRBV30 and TRBJ1-1, is SQTIHQWPATLVQPVGSPLSLECTVEGTSNPNLYWYRQAAGRGLQLLFYSVGIGQISSEVPQNLSASRPQDRQFILSSKKLLLSDSGFYLCAWGRGLGTEAFFGQGTRLTVV.

The J gene is TRBJ2-7, the V gene TRBV7-2; 11 nucleotides line up with TRBD2. Trimming removed 2 bases from V and 2 bases from J; junction bases left unmatched: 5. This CDR3 has 16 amino acids. In germline, CDR1 is SGHTA, CDR2 FQGNSA. The CDR3 DNA reads TGTGCCAGCAGCTTAATTACTAGCGGGAGCGCCTACGAGCAGTACTTC. This encodes CASSLITSGSAYEQYF.

The chain uses TRBV9 and TRBJ1-2; tentatively, D is TRBD1 (5 bases). Trimming stripped 7 bases from V and 0 bases from J, with 10 bases between. The CDR3 spans 13 residues. Germline V CDR1 and CDR2: SGDLS, YYNGEE. The CDR3 DNA sequence: TGTGCCAGCGGGAAGGGGACTAACTATGGCTACACCTTC. This translates into CASGKGTNYGYTF.

The chain combines TRBV4-1 with TRBJ1-1; possible D gene TRBD1, 6 bases. This CDR3 region has 14 residues. Germline CDR1 is MGHRA and CDR2 is YSYEKL. Trimming removed 2 bases from V and 7 bases from J, with 14 bases in between. This CDR3 reads CASSQPLQGNEAFF. As DNA, the CDR3 is TGCGCCAGCAGCCAACCACTACAGGGAAATGAAGCTTTCTTT.

The genes are TRBV29-1 and TRBJ2-3, with D uncertain. CDR3 length equals 15 residues. CDR1 SQVTM and CDR2 ANQGSEA come from the germline V gene. V was shortened by 0 bases and J by 2 bases, with 12 bases between the two germline ends. The CDR3 sequence: CSVEEDNPNTDTQYF. In nucleotides, the CDR3 is TGCAGCGTTGAAGAAGACAATCCTAACACAGATACGCAGTATTTT.

J is TRBJ2-1 and V is TRBV6-5, with a tentative D call TRBD1 (6 bases). V lost 2 bases to trimming and J lost 4 bases, with 15 bases between them. Per the germline V gene, CDR1 is MNHEY and CDR2 is SVGAGI. This CDR3 is 16 amino acids long. As DNA, the CDR3 is TGTGCCAGCAGTTACACAGGGCAGAAAAGATACAATGAGCAGTTCTTC. Encoded protein: CASSYTGQKRYNEQFF.

This rearrangement joins TRBV28 to TRBJ2-5; D unclear. Per the germline V gene, CDR1 is MDHEN and CDR2 is SYDVKM. V gave up 2 bases and J gave up 5 bases, with 9 bases separating them. This CDR3 contains 13 residues. The CDR3: CASSLEVTETQYF. The CDR3 bases are TGTGCCAGCAGTTTAGAGGTTACCGAGACCCAGTACTTC.

CDR3 nucleotide sequence: TGTGCCATCAGGGGAGGACAGGGGGCAGGAGAGACCCAGTACTTC. Translating gives CAIRGGQGAGETQYF. The rearrangement joins TRBV10-3 to TRBJ2-5; 11 nucleotides agree with TRBD1. The CDR3 spans 15 residues. CDR1 and CDR2 from the germline V gene are ENHRY and SYGVKD. Trimming removed 6 bases from V and 4 bases from J; junction bases left unmatched: 7.

This rearrangement joins TRBV5-4 to TRBJ2-5; 10 positions match TRBD1. Germline V lookup: CDR1 SGHNT, CDR2 YYREEE (reference sequence). This CDR3 spans 14 amino acids. V was pared by 4 bases and J by 1 base, with 1 base of the junction left unmatched. The CDR3 bases are TGTGCCAGCAGCCGGGACAGGGGCCAAGAGACCCAGTACTTC. Residues: CASSRDRGQETQYF.

This chain connects TRBV5-1 to TRBJ2-2, with a tentative D call TRBD1 (6 bases). Germline-derived CDR1 and CDR2 are SGHRS and YFSETQ. V lost 1 base, J lost 3 bases, and 16 bases lay in between. The CDR3 length is 17 residues. The chain's CDR3 is CASSLRSGDADTGELFF. The CDR3 DNA sequence: TGCGCCAGCAGCTTGCGGTCAGGGGATGCGGACACCGGGGAGCTGTTTTTT.